One and the same sample provided the 32 T cell receptor beta chains below, sequenced in a study of T cells in localized non-small cell lung cancer. Only in-frame clones appear in the TCRdb table, and some are missing; sequencing was by immunoSEQ multiplex PCR. This repertoire shows about 74,000 clones, about 88% found once; its top ten account for roughly 1.4%. The sample was peripheral blood, taken before any cancer treatment. The origin of the receptors is a female donor over 55 with stage I lung adenocarcinoma.

The CDR3: CASSSLAGENTGELFF. The CDR3 DNA reads TGTGCCAGCAGCTCTCTAGCGGGAGAGAACACCGGGGAGCTGTTTTTT. The genes are TRBV7-7 and TRBJ2-2, with TRBD2 matching 10 bases. Trimming cost V 4 bases and J 1 base; bases outside gene matches: 3. Germline V CDR1 and CDR2: SSHAT, FNYEAQ (reference sequence). The CDR3 is 16 residues long.

This chain links TRBV19 with TRBJ1-4; the match to TRBD1 covers 7 bases. V shed 7 bases and J 2 bases; nucleotides not matched to a gene: 4. The CDR3 extends over 14 amino acids. The germline gives CDR1 LNHDA, CDR2 SQIVND (reference sequence). The CDR3 bases are TGTGCCAGTACCAGGGGGTGGACTAATGAAAAACTGTTTTTT. Protein: CASTRGWTNEKLFF.

V is TRBV4-2 and J is TRBJ2-1; the match to TRBD2 covers 10 bases. Losses at the gene ends were 3 bases for V and 12 bases for J; bases not matched to a gene: 14. There are 16 residues in the CDR3. CDR1 is LGHNA and CDR2 is YNFKEQ in the germline V gene. Here the CDR3 DNA reads TGTGCCAGCAGCCAGAGCGGGGGGGCTACTCTTTATTCGCAGTTCTTC. This sequence encodes CASSQSGGATLYSQFF.

In this sample, this clone turned up a few times. V is TRBV5-1 and J is TRBJ1-2; 10 nucleotides line up with TRBD1. J was trimmed by 2 bases and V by 5 bases; bases with no gene match: 3. Germline V gene sequence: CDR1 SGHRS, CDR2 YFSETQ. The length of the CDR3 is 14 residues. CDR3 nucleotide sequence: TGCGCCAGCAGGTCGACAGGGGGCAACTATGGCTACACCTTC. Its translation: CASRSTGGNYGYTF.

This chain connects TRBV6-6 to TRBJ2-7, with TRBD2 as a possible D gene (5 bases). This CDR3 has 11 amino acids. The V end was cut by 3 bases, the J end by 6 bases, with 6 bases between. Germline V CDR1 and CDR2: MNHNY, SVGAGI (reference sequence). The CDR3 spells CASSYRGEQYF. The CDR3 DNA sequence: TGTGCCAGCAGTTATCGGGGCGAGCAGTACTTC.

V usage is TRBV21-1 and J usage is TRBJ2-2. TRBV21-1 is assigned pseudogene status. This CDR3 is built from 16 residues. Here the CDR3 reads CASSKAGELDTGELFF. The CDR3 DNA is TGTGCCAGCAGCAAAGCGGGGGAGCTGGACACCGGGGAGCTGTTTTTT.

V and J are TRBV4-3 and TRBJ1-4; 7 bases fit TRBD1. Germline V gene lookup returns CDR1 LGHNA and CDR2 YSLEER. The CDR3 covers 14 residues. V lost 4 bases, J lost 8 bases, and 7 bases stayed unmatched. For the CDR3, the DNA is TGCGCCAGCAGCCGACAGGGTCCCGCCGAAAAACTGTTTTTT. As protein: CASSRQGPAEKLFF.

V usage is TRBV7-9 and J usage is TRBJ2-1; D not resolved. The CDR3 is made up of 13 amino acids. The germline V gene encodes CDR1 SEHNR and CDR2 FQNEAQ (reference sequence). Deletions cut 5 bases from V and 9 bases from J, with 14 bases between. This CDR3 is CASSVTLLPEQFF. In nucleotides, the CDR3 is TGTGCCAGCAGCGTAACACTCTTGCCTGAGCAGTTCTTC.

The rearrangement uses TRBV7-9 and TRBJ1-1; no clear D. CDR1 is SEHNR, CDR2 FQNEAQ, per germline (reference sequence). CDR3 length equals 11 residues. Trimming removed 2 bases at V and 3 bases at J, with 1 base between. CDR3 amino acids: CASSLYTEAFF. The CDR3, as DNA: TGTGCCAGCAGCTTATACACTGAAGCTTTCTTT.

The gene calls are TRBV5-8 and TRBJ2-5, with a weak D call TRBD2 (5 bases). The V and J ends lost 2 bases and 5 bases respectively, with 13 bases between them. Germline V gene sequence: CDR1 SGHTS, CDR2 YDEGEE. The CDR3 covers 14 residues. This CDR3 reads CASSFLITGETQYF. CDR3 DNA: TGTGCCAGCAGCTTCCTAATCACGGGGGAGACCCAGTACTTC.

With regard to this clone: The same CDR3 can be traced to other DNA sequences in this sample. The chain couples TRBV10-3 to TRBJ2-7; D gene uncertain. V lost 6 bases and J 3 bases, leaving 6 bases between the germline ends. Germline-derived CDR1 and CDR2 are ENHRY and SYGVKD. CDR3 length equals 11 residues. The CDR3 is CAISENYEQYF. CDR3 sequence (DNA): TGTGCCATCAGCGAAAACTACGAGCAGTACTTC.

J is TRBJ1-4 and V is TRBV15; weak D call: TRBD1 (6 bases). CDR3 length: 14 residues. V was pared by 7 bases and J by 8 bases, with 17 bases between. Germline loops: CDR1 LNHNV, CDR2 YYDKDF (reference sequence). CDR3: CATTRQTRGEKLFF. CDR3 coding DNA: TGTGCCACCACAAGACAGACGAGGGGGGAAAAACTGTTTTTT.

The chain joins TRBV4-2 to TRBJ2-4; possibly TRBD2 for D (5 bases). Germline-derived CDR1 and CDR2 are LGHNA and YNFKEQ. The CDR3 loop spans 15 amino acids. The V end was cut by 1 base, the J end by 8 bases, with 15 bases between. CDR3 sequence: CASSQGKPGMDIQYF. The CDR3 DNA follows: TGTGCCAGCAGCCAAGGGAAGCCCGGGATGGACATTCAGTACTTC.

The chain uses TRBV7-2 and TRBJ1-1, with 10 bases identical to TRBD1. J was trimmed by 1 base and V by 6 bases; bases with no gene match: 14. This CDR3 contains 18 residues. The germline V gene encodes CDR1 SGHTA and CDR2 FQGNSA. CDR3 protein: CASRSVTGTGVRNTEAFF. Written as DNA, the CDR3 is TGTGCCAGCAGATCTGTAACTGGGACAGGGGTAAGGAACACTGAAGCTTTCTTT.

This clone was observed a handful of times. The sample holds other DNA sequences that translate to the same CDR3. The rearrangement uses TRBV7-9 and TRBJ1-1; the match to TRBD1 covers 8 bases. Germline V gives CDR1 SEHNR, CDR2 FQNEAQ (reference sequence). The CDR3 has 13 residues. The V gene end was trimmed by 3 bases and the J gene end by 4 bases; junction bases not matched to a gene: 1. CDR3 DNA: TGTGCCAGCAGCTTCACAGGGGGCACTGAAGCTTTCTTT. It translates to CASSFTGGTEAFF.

The J gene is TRBJ2-1, the V gene TRBV9, with a weak D call TRBD2 (6 bases). Per germline, CDR1 SGDLS and CDR2 YYNGEE. This CDR3 has 13 residues. Trimming removed 3 bases at V and 7 bases at J, with 11 bases between. CDR3 in DNA: TGTGCCAGCAGCGACGGGACTGAGAATGAGCAGTTCTTC. As protein: CASSDGTENEQFF.

The chain recombines TRBV27 with TRBJ2-1; no definite D call. This CDR3 spans 15 amino acids. Per germline, CDR1 MNHEY and CDR2 SMNVEV (reference sequence). Trimming cost V 5 bases and J 0 bases, with 11 bases left between them. The CDR3 spells CASSQRGASYNEQFF. The CDR3 DNA reads TGTGCCAGCAGTCAGAGAGGAGCCTCCTACAATGAGCAGTTCTTC.

The CDR3 region is CASSIDYPGGTDTQYF. For the CDR3, the DNA is TGTGCCAGTAGTATAGATTACCCAGGTGGAACAGATACGCAGTATTTT. The chain carries TRBV19 and TRBJ2-3; D remains unclear. CDR1 and CDR2 from the germline V gene are LNHDA and SQIVND (reference sequence). V gave up 0 bases and J gave up 3 bases, with 13 bases separating them. The CDR3 has 16 amino acids.

The chain combines TRBV6-5 with TRBJ1-2; the match to TRBD1 covers 7 bases. This CDR3 is 15 amino acids long. Trimming took 7 bases from V and 4 from J; bases not matched to a gene: 12. CDR1 and CDR2 (germline): MNHEY, SVGAGI. CDR3 DNA: TGTGCCAGCACCTTATTACCGGGACAGAGCTATGGCTACACCTTC. Translation gives CASTLLPGQSYGYTF.

This chain uses TRBV6-6 with TRBJ2-5, with D maybe TRBD1 (6 bases). The CDR3 covers 15 residues. The V and J ends lost 7 bases and 2 bases respectively, with 17 bases between them. Germline CDR1 MNHNY, CDR2 SVGAGI (reference sequence). CDR3: CASNSPGDGQETQYF. The CDR3 region has the DNA TGTGCCAGCAACTCACCAGGGGATGGACAAGAGACCCAGTACTTC.

The genes are TRBV5-8 and TRBJ1-5, with D possibly matching TRBD1 (6 bases). Trimming pared 4 bases from V and 0 bases from J, leaving 8 bases between. This CDR3 contains 14 residues. The V gene's germline CDR1 is SGHTS and CDR2 YDEGEE. CDR3 sequence: CASSPGDSNQPQHF. CDR3 sequence (DNA): TGTGCCAGCAGCCCAGGGGATAGCAATCAGCCCCAGCATTTT.

This chain uses TRBV6-5 with TRBJ2-7; D remains unclear. The CDR3 runs to 15 residues. Germline CDR1 is MNHEY and CDR2 is SVGAGI. The V end lost 0 bases, the J end lost 5 bases, and 14 bases lay between the germline ends. CDR3 nucleotide sequence: TGTGCCAGCAGTTACTCTGGAGACCTCAAAAACGAGCAGTACTTC. Its translation is CASSYSGDLKNEQYF.

The chain couples TRBV6-1 to TRBJ1-1; TRBD1 agrees at 7 bases. The junction had 0 bases not matched to a gene; V was cut back by 4 bases and J by 1 base. Germline V gene data show CDR1 as MNHNS and CDR2 as SASEGT. The CDR3 has 13 residues. The CDR3 reads CASSGQGNTEAFF. Here the CDR3 DNA reads TGTGCCAGCAGTGGACAGGGGAACACTGAAGCTTTCTTT.

The chain combines TRBV6-1 with TRBJ1-2; perhaps TRBD1 as D (6 bases). This CDR3 contains 13 residues. V lost 1 base, J lost 4 bases, and 7 bases lay in between. Germline-derived CDR1 and CDR2 are MNHNS and SASEGT. DNA of the CDR3: TGTGCCAGCAGTGAAGGGACAGTCTATGGCTACACCTTC. This encodes CASSEGTVYGYTF.

The V call is TRBV5-4, the J call TRBJ2-1; 9 bases agree with TRBD1. The CDR3 has 16 residues. The J segment lost 8 bases and the V segment lost 2 bases, leaving 11 bases of the junction unmatched. The V gene's germline CDR1 is SGHNT and CDR2 YYREEE (reference sequence). The DNA of the CDR3 is TGTGCCAGCAGCTTAGCAAGGACAGGGGATTTGGATGAGCAGTTCTTC. Protein: CASSLARTGDLDEQFF.

The chain joins TRBV7-8 to TRBJ2-7; the match to TRBD1 covers 7 bases. The CDR3 runs to 12 residues. V lost 8 bases, J lost 4 bases, and 5 bases stayed unmatched. The germline V gene has CDR1 SGHVS and CDR2 FQNEAQ. The CDR3 region has the DNA TGTGCCAGCCAGGGCAGGGGGTACGAGCAGTACTTC. Translation gives CASQGRGYEQYF.

This chain uses TRBV19 with TRBJ2-5; TRBD1 matches at 8 bases. Germline V lookup: CDR1 LNHDA, CDR2 SQIVND (reference sequence). The CDR3 loop spans 14 amino acids. The ends lost 9 bases at V and 5 bases at J; junction bases unmatched: 11. CDR3 sequence (DNA): TGTGCCAGACTCGGGGACAGGACGGGCGAGACCCAGTACTTC. The encoded protein is CARLGDRTGETQYF.

The sample holds a few counts of this clone. The gene calls are TRBV5-6 and TRBJ2-7; maybe TRBD2 (6 bases). In germline, CDR1 is SGHDT, CDR2 YYEEEE. The CDR3 length is 17 residues. Between the trimmed V and J ends, which lost 2 bases and 3 bases, there was a span of 21 bases. The chain's CDR3 is CASSLSRFGGTGYEQYF. The CDR3 coding sequence is TGTGCCAGCAGCTTATCGAGATTCGGGGGAACAGGCTACGAGCAGTACTTC.

V is TRBV29-1 and J is TRBJ1-1, with a possible D match to TRBD1 (5 bases). Trimming pared 5 bases from V and 0 bases from J, leaving 10 bases between. This CDR3 is built from 13 residues. Germline loops: CDR1 SQVTM, CDR2 ANQGSEA. CDR3 nucleotides: TGCAGCGTTAGAACGGGGCTGAACACTGAAGCTTTCTTT. Amino acid sequence: CSVRTGLNTEAFF.

J is TRBJ1-3 and V is TRBV9, with TRBD1 identical over 7 bases. In germline, CDR1 is SGDLS, CDR2 YYNGEE. V shed 6 bases, J shed 4 bases, and the junction held 7 bases outside the gene matches. The CDR3 totals 14 residues. As DNA, the CDR3 is TGTGCCAGCACCCGAGGGGGCCCGGGAAACACCATATATTTT. It is translated as CASTRGGPGNTIYF.

This clone was observed once. DNA for the CDR3: TGTGCCAGCACGTCCAGGGGGCCGGGGAATTCACCCCTCCACTTT. Encoded protein: CASTSRGPGNSPLHF. The rearrangement joins TRBV6-6 to TRBJ1-6, with TRBD1 matching over 8 bases. Germline CDR1 and CDR2: MNHNY and SVGAGI (reference sequence). The CDR3 covers 15 residues. Germline trimming cut 7 bases from V and 7 bases from J; bases unmatched to any gene: 9.

In the case of this clone: Compared with germline, one end of the junction differs, possibly owing to a read error. This chain uses TRBV5-5 with TRBJ2-1; D unresolved. Looked up from germline, CDR1 is SGHKS and CDR2 is YYEKEE (reference sequence). The CDR3 is 13 amino acids. DNA of the CDR3: TGCGCCAGCAGCCAAGGCCGTGTGGATGAGCAGTTCTTC. Its protein is CASSQGRVDEQFF.